Included here is one T cell receptor beta chain sequence, with context. Its antigen is not identified. The data were obtained in a study of cytomegalovirus exposure and HLA in healthy donors. Study context: Some 85 million unique TCRs from HLA-typed donors were held in an early data release. Study-wide points: One later analysis reportedly identified an Asian-associated ancestry cluster that showed fewer N-insertions than the 666-donor mean.

This CDR3 region has 14 residues. CDR1 SGHRS and CDR2 YFSETQ come from the germline V gene. V was shortened by 5 bases and J by 3 bases, with 15 bases between the two germline ends. Primers: 60 Vbeta forward and 13 Jbeta reverse. The protocol was immunoSEQ multiplex PCR, while the TCRdb copy is restricted to in-frame clones and leaves out a portion. The repertoire holds 120,000 to 150,000 clones, with about 79% as singletons. Sequencing used PBMCs. The source of this sequence is a male donor in good health and CMV-seronegative. The V gene is TRBV5-1, the J gene TRBJ2-7; D possibly corresponds to TRBD1 (6 bases). CDR3 protein: CASRPGSGVYEQYF. The CDR3 bases are TGCGCCAGCAGGCCCGGGTCAGGGGTCTACGAGCAGTACTTC. Full variable domain (rest looked up from reference TRBV5-1 and TRBJ2-7): KAGVTQTPRYLIKTRGQQVTLSCSPISGHRSVSWYQQTPGQGLQFLFEYFSETQRNKGNFPGRFSGRQFSNSRSEMNVSTLELGDSALYLCASRPGSGVYEQYFGPGTRLTVT.